Shown below are 16 T cell receptor beta chains from a single sample sequenced in a study of CD8 T cells in Susac syndrome. RNA, at about 0.5 to 1 ug, was reverse transcribed with random hexamers. TCRdb passed the immunoSEQ multiplex PCR reads through MiXCR, listing each CDR3 protein once. Here the sample spans about 110,000 distinct CDR3 sequences, less than 95% being singletons. The sequenced sample was CD8+ T cells from PBMCs. The receptors come from a human donor with Susac syndrome.

In DNA form, the CDR3 reads TGTGCCATCAGTGAGGGGTACAGATACAATGAGCAGTTCTTC. Its translation: CAISEGYRYNEQFF. The rearrangement joins TRBV10-3 to TRBJ2-1; D is undetermined. V was pared by 2 bases and J by 4 bases, with 9 bases between. The CDR3 is made up of 14 amino acids. CDR1 is ENHRY, CDR2 SYGVKD, per germline.

This chain links TRBV5-4 with TRBJ2-1, with 12 bases that match TRBD2. The germline V gene has CDR1 SGHNT and CDR2 YYREEE (reference sequence). There are 16 residues in the CDR3. With 4 bases clipped from V and 8 bases from J, the junction kept 10 bases outside the gene matches. The CDR3 region is CASSTPTSGGWDEQFF. The CDR3 DNA follows: TGTGCCAGCAGCACCCCGACTAGCGGGGGATGGGATGAGCAGTTCTTC.

This chain uses TRBV7-3 with TRBJ1-5, with D perhaps matching TRBD1 (5 bases). Trimming stripped 5 bases from V and 7 bases from J, with 18 bases between. The germline CDR1 and CDR2 sequences are SGHTA and FQGTGA. CDR3 length equals 15 residues. CDR3: CASSPRQQSLQPQHF. As DNA, the CDR3 is TGTGCCAGCAGCCCTCGACAGCAAAGTCTGCAGCCCCAGCATTTT.

The chain joins TRBV9 to TRBJ2-3; D not resolved. Trimming cost V 0 bases and J 2 bases, with 10 bases left between them. Germline CDR1 and CDR2: SGDLS and YYNGEE. This CDR3 comprises 15 residues. CDR3: CASSVVADHTDTQYF. In DNA form, the CDR3 reads TGTGCCAGCAGCGTAGTGGCGGATCACACAGATACGCAGTATTTT.

The chain uses TRBV7-6 and TRBJ2-7; the D is unclear. The V end lost 0 bases, the J end lost 2 bases, and 5 bases lay between the germline ends. This CDR3 contains 13 residues. The germline gives CDR1 SGHVS, CDR2 FNYEAQ. The CDR3 loop reads CASSLARAYEQYF. Here the CDR3 DNA reads TGTGCCAGCAGCTTAGCGAGAGCCTACGAGCAGTACTTC.

This chain joins TRBV5-5 and TRBJ2-3; D possibly corresponds to TRBD1 (6 bases). V gave up 2 bases and J gave up 3 bases, with 13 bases separating them. This CDR3 is built from 15 residues. Germline CDR1 reads SGHKS; CDR2 reads YYEKEE (reference sequence). Here the CDR3 reads CASSLSQGITDTQYF. CDR3 in DNA: TGTGCCAGCAGCTTATCACAGGGAATTACAGATACGCAGTATTTT.

This clonotype appeared a single time. The chain joins TRBV6-5 to TRBJ1-1, with unresolved D. Trimming removed 6 bases from V and 1 base from J, with 12 bases in between. The CDR3 has 14 amino acids. Germline CDR1 reads MNHEY; CDR2 reads SVGAGI. CDR3 DNA: TGTGCCAGCAGCCTTTATCGGGGGAACACTGAAGCTTTCTTT. This gives the protein CASSLYRGNTEAFF.

This clonotype has just a few counts. V usage is TRBV19 and J usage is TRBJ2-1; weak D call: TRBD1 (5 bases). Germline loops: CDR1 LNHDA, CDR2 SQIVND (reference sequence). Trimming pared 6 bases from V and 5 bases from J, leaving 8 bases between. The CDR3 has 12 residues. The CDR3: CASSPTDNEQFF. The CDR3 DNA reads TGTGCCAGTAGCCCGACAGACAATGAGCAGTTCTTC.

The chain joins TRBV20-1 to TRBJ2-7; TRBD1 matches 8 bases. Germline loops: CDR1 DFQATT, CDR2 SNEGSKA (reference sequence). V dropped 5 bases and J dropped 1; count of bases not matched to a gene: 4. CDR3 length equals 13 residues. CDR3 DNA sequence: TGCAGTGCTCGGACAGGGATATCCTACGAGCAGTACTTC. It encodes CSARTGISYEQYF.

V and J are TRBV6-4 and TRBJ2-3, with TRBD2 matching over 8 bases. This CDR3 region has 15 residues. Germline CDR1 and CDR2: MRHNA and SNTAGT. The V segment lost 0 bases and the J segment 1 base; nucleotides outside the gene matches: 0. CDR3 loop: CASSDSRGGTDTQYF. The CDR3 DNA follows: TGTGCCAGCAGTGACTCGCGGGGGGGCACAGATACGCAGTATTTT.

J is TRBJ2-1 and V is TRBV5-1, with 10 bases matching TRBD2. Germline loops: CDR1 SGHRS, CDR2 YFSETQ. The CDR3 runs 17 residues. The V gene end was trimmed by 4 bases and the J gene end by 4 bases; junction bases not matched to a gene: 11. For the CDR3, the DNA is TGCGCCAGCAGCACCACGAGCGGGGGGGCACTATACAATGAGCAGTTCTTC. Protein product: CASSTTSGGALYNEQFF.

The chain joins TRBV2 to TRBJ2-3; perhaps TRBD2 as D (5 bases). There are 12 residues in the CDR3. V lost 10 bases and J lost 4, with 12 bases in between. CDR1 and CDR2 (germline): SNHLY, FYNNEI. The CDR3 sequence is CANLATADTQYF. The CDR3 DNA reads as TGTGCCAACCTAGCTACCGCAGATACGCAGTATTTT.

This clonotype was seen once. V is TRBV4-3 and J is TRBJ2-1; 10 nucleotides align to TRBD2. The J segment lost 0 bases and the V segment lost 4 bases, leaving 6 bases of the junction unmatched. This CDR3 comprises 17 residues. Germline values: CDR1 LGHNA, CDR2 YSLEER. For the CDR3, the DNA is TGCGCCAGCAGCCGCCAACTAGCGGGGAGCTCCTACAATGAGCAGTTCTTC. This encodes CASSRQLAGSSYNEQFF.

This chain connects TRBV5-6 to TRBJ2-5; D unresolved. Germline values: CDR1 SGHDT, CDR2 YYEEEE. Trimming cost V 4 bases and J 7 bases, with 11 bases left between them. This CDR3 is 12 amino acids long. The CDR3 bases are TGTGCCAGCAGCCCTGGGGTCGGGACCCAGTACTTC. It encodes CASSPGVGTQYF. The whole variable domain, remainder taken from reference TRBV5-6 and TRBJ2-5, is DAGVTQSPTHLIKTRGQQVTLRCSPKSGHDTVSWYQQALGQGPQFIFQYYEEEERQRGNFPDRFSGHQFPNYSSELNVNALLLGDSALYLCASSPGVGTQYFGPGTRLLVL.

This clonotype is medium-sized by share. V gene TRBV7-2 combines with J gene TRBJ1-6, with 10 bases that match TRBD1. This CDR3 is 14 amino acids long. Germline V gene data show CDR1 as SGHTA and CDR2 as FQGNSA. The trim removed 4 bases at V and 11 bases at J, leaving 5 bases unmatched. The CDR3 nucleotides are TGTGCCAGCAGCTCTGACGGGACAGGGGCACCCCTCCACTTT. It codes for CASSSDGTGAPLHF.

V usage is TRBV20-1 and J usage is TRBJ1-6, with TRBD1 matching over 8 bases. The junction had 11 bases not matched to a gene; V was cut back by 3 bases and J by 4 bases. The CDR3 runs 17 residues. The germline V gene has CDR1 DFQATT and CDR2 SNEGSKA (reference sequence). This CDR3 is CSASDRGGGPYNSPLHF. CDR3 bases: TGCAGTGCTAGTGACAGGGGTGGAGGGCCTTATAATTCACCCCTCCACTTT.